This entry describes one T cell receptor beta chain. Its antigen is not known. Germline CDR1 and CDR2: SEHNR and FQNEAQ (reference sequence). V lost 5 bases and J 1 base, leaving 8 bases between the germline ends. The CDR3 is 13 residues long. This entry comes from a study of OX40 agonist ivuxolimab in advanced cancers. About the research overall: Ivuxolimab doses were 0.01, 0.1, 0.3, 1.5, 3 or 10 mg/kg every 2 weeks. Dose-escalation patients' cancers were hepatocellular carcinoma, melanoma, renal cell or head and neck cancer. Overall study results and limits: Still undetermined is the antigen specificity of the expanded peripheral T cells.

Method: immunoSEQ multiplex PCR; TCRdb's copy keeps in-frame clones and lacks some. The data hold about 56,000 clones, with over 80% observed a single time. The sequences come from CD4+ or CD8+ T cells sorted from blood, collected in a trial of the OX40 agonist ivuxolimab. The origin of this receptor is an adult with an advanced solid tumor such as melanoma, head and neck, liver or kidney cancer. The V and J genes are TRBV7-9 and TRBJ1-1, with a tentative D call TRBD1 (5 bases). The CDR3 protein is CASSPQGNTEAFF. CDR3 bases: TGTGCCAGCAGCCCCCAGGGGAACACTGAAGCTTTCTTT.